The 8 T cell receptor beta chains below were found in one sample sequenced in a study of T cell responses to AZD1222 COVID-19 vaccine. TCRdb's table, derived via immunoSEQ multiplex PCR, lists solely in-frame clones and lacks some. The table shows around 150,000 clones, with roughly 92% occurring only once. The starting material was peripheral blood, obtained on day 0 of AZD1222 vaccination. These receptors originate from an adult in good health.

This chain links TRBV5-6 with TRBJ2-5; D unclear. Germline-derived CDR1 and CDR2 are SGHDT and YYEEEE. The CDR3 runs 14 residues. V was clipped by 5 bases and J by 1 base, with 12 bases between them. The CDR3 sequence is CASRWGMSQETQYF. The CDR3 bases are TGTGCCAGCAGATGGGGAATGAGCCAAGAGACCCAGTACTTC.

The rearrangement joins TRBV15 to TRBJ1-1; D perhaps matches TRBD1 (5 bases). The V gene lost 0 bases and the J gene lost 3 bases, with 23 bases spanning the gap. Looked up from germline, CDR1 is LNHNV and CDR2 is YYDKDF (reference sequence). The CDR3 is made up of 19 amino acids. CDR3 DNA: TGTGCCACCAGCAGAGACGTCAACTCTGTGTTTGGAGGGGACACTGAAGCTTTCTTT. Protein product: CATSRDVNSVFGGDTEAFF.

This chain uses TRBV4-1 with TRBJ2-3; D uncertain. Germline V gene sequence: CDR1 MGHRA, CDR2 YSYEKL. This CDR3 comprises 16 residues. Trimming took off 4 bases at V and 1 base at J, with 15 bases between the two ends. DNA for the CDR3: TGCGCCAGCAGCCTCTCTCCCCCAAGCGGCACAGATACGCAGTATTTT. Its protein product is CASSLSPPSGTDTQYF.

The V call is TRBV5-1, the J call TRBJ1-1; D may be TRBD1 (6 bases). V was cut by 0 bases and J by 1 base, with 13 bases left in between. Germline values: CDR1 SGHRS, CDR2 YFSETQ. CDR3 length: 16 residues. DNA of the CDR3: TGCGCCAGCAGCTTGGCTCCGGGGGCGCGGAACACTGAAGCTTTCTTT. Residues: CASSLAPGARNTEAFF.

The CDR3 sequence is CASSYFLPRRNTEAFF. CDR3 bases: TGTGCCAGCAGTTATTTCTTGCCTCGACGGAACACTGAAGCTTTCTTT. V gene TRBV6-2 or TRBV6-3 combines with J gene TRBJ1-1, with D uncertain. Germline CDR1 is MNHEY and CDR2 is SVGEGT. V was trimmed by 3 bases and J by 1 base, leaving 15 bases between them. The CDR3 length is 16 residues.

This clone was seen at least ten times. The CDR3 DNA reads as TGTGCCACCAGTGATTTTGGGGGGGGATCCCTGGAGACCCAGTACTTC. Protein sequence: CATSDFGGGSLETQYF. The chain recombines TRBV24-1 with TRBJ2-5; 7 bases line up with TRBD2. Losses at the gene ends were 1 base for V and 5 bases for J; bases not matched to a gene: 9. The germline CDR1 and CDR2 sequences are KGHDR and SFDVKD. The CDR3 totals 16 residues.

This chain uses TRBV5-1 with TRBJ1-4; D ambiguous. Trimming shortened V by 6 bases and J by 2 bases, and 11 bases separated the two germline ends. CDR1 and CDR2 (germline): SGHRS, YFSETQ. The CDR3 has 14 residues. This CDR3 is CASTQDVTNEKLFF. CDR3 coding DNA: TGCGCCAGCACCCAGGATGTCACTAATGAAAAACTGTTTTTT. The full variable domain, in which reference TRBV5-1 and TRBJ1-4 provide the parts outside the CDR3, is KAGVTQTPRYLIKTRGQQVTLSCSPISGHRSVSWYQQTPGQGLQFLFEYFSETQRNKGNFPGRFSGRQFSNSRSEMNVSTLELGDSALYLCASTQDVTNEKLFFGSGTQLSVL.

This chain uses TRBV14 with TRBJ1-3, with D perhaps TRBD1 (5 bases). The CDR3 has 12 amino acids. The V end lost 8 bases, the J end lost 0 bases, and 5 bases lay between the germline ends. Per the germline V gene, CDR1 is SGHDN and CDR2 is FVKESK. CDR3 in amino acids: CASGASGNTIYF. As DNA, the CDR3 is TGTGCCAGCGGGGCCTCTGGAAACACCATATATTTT.